Reported below is one T cell receptor beta chain. The data are from a study of technical replicates of blood from four donors. Germline CDR1 reads MNHNY; CDR2 reads SVGAGI (reference sequence). CDR3 length equals 15 residues. V lost 6 bases and J lost 7, with 19 bases in between. The repertoire was sequenced with immunoSEQ multiplex PCR; TCRdb's copy has only in-frame clones and lacks some. The data contain 84,000 or so clones, 93% of them seen just once; the ten biggest clones take up less than 0.3%. This receptor was identified in a human donor in good health. The sequencing sample was made of T cells isolated from PBMCs. This chain connects TRBV6-6 to TRBJ1-5; a weak D match, TRBD1 (6 bases). CDR3 DNA: TGTGCCAGCAGACCTCCGGGGGGCGAGAGGCAGCCCCAGCATTTT. This encodes CASRPPGGERQPQHF.